The 19 T cell receptor beta chains listed next were all sequenced from one sample in a study of T cells in Graves' hyperthyroidism and ophthalmopathy. TCR beta CDR3 regions were amplified from RNA. The HTBI primer set drove a first-round RT-PCR of the TCR CDR3. A single record per CDR3 protein comes from TCRdb applying MiXCR to the multiplex PCR reads. The sample holds around 360,000 distinct CDR3 sequences; 15% are singletons and the top ten take roughly 20%. Specimen: blood. These receptors were collected from a woman in her sixties with Graves' ophthalmopathy.

This clonotype was picked up many times. This sequence joins TRBV28 and TRBJ2-3; 7 bases fit TRBD2. This CDR3 has 15 amino acids. CDR1 and CDR2 from the germline V gene are MDHEN and SYDVKM. Trimming took 4 bases from V and 4 from J; bases not matched to a gene: 8. CDR3 loop: CASSSFREAPDTQYF. The CDR3 nucleotides read TGTGCCAGCAGTTCATTTCGGGAGGCCCCAGATACGCAGTATTTT.

The chain combines TRBV2 with TRBJ1-6; TRBD1 matches at 7 bases. CDR3 size: 14 residues. Germline CDR1 and CDR2: SNHLY and FYNNEI. After removal of 10 bases from V and 7 bases from J, the junction contained 10 bases not matched to a gene. The DNA of the CDR3 is TGTGCCAATTGGGGGGGACAGATAAATTCACCCCTCCACTTT. Encoded protein: CANWGGQINSPLHF.

This clonotype was seen only a few times. The chain couples TRBV20-1 to TRBJ2-7, with D hard to call. Germline V lookup: CDR1 DFQATT, CDR2 SNEGSKA (reference sequence). This CDR3 has 12 residues. CDR3 nucleotides: TGCAGCGCACCAGGTCCCTACTACGAGCAGTACTTC. As protein: CSAPGPYYEQYF.

The rearrangement links TRBV20-1 to TRBJ2-7, with TRBD2 matching 8 bases. Germline loops: CDR1 DFQATT, CDR2 SNEGSKA (reference sequence). The CDR3 is 13 residues long. Trimming removed 6 bases from V and 4 bases from J; junction bases left unmatched: 8. The CDR3 spells CSALLAGLYEQYF. CDR3 bases: TGCAGTGCCCTTTTAGCGGGACTTTACGAGCAGTACTTC.

This clonotype was detected many times. The chain links TRBV12-3 or TRBV12-4 to TRBJ2-1; TRBD2 matches 13 bases. The CDR3 sequence is 18 residues long. Trimming removed 8 bases from V and 6 bases from J; junction bases left unmatched: 16. CDR3 DNA sequence: TGTGCCAGCTCGGAGACAGGACAACTAGCGGGAGGGAGCAATGAGCAGTTCTTC. It is translated as CASSETGQLAGGSNEQFF.

The V gene is TRBV5-1, the J gene TRBJ1-4; D not certain. Trimming pared 0 bases from V and 8 bases from J, leaving 8 bases between. CDR1 and CDR2 (germline): SGHRS, YFSETQ. The CDR3 spans 13 residues. The CDR3 reads CASSLGQDEKLFF. CDR3 coding DNA: TGCGCCAGCAGCTTGGGTCAGGACGAAAAACTGTTTTTT. Full variable domain (rest looked up from reference TRBV5-1 and TRBJ1-4): KAGVTQTPRYLIKTRGQQVTLSCSPISGHRSVSWYQQTPGQGLQFLFEYFSETQRNKGNFPGRFSGRQFSNSRSEMNVSTLELGDSALYLCASSLGQDEKLFFGSGTQLSVL.

There are many counts of this clonotype. The genes are TRBV5-1 and TRBJ2-1, with D hard to call. V gave up 5 bases and J gave up 0 bases, with 12 bases separating them. Germline loops: CDR1 SGHRS, CDR2 YFSETQ. The CDR3 is 15 amino acids. CDR3 nucleotides: TGCGCCAGCAGGTATGAGAGCCTCTCCTACAATGAGCAGTTCTTC. Its protein is CASRYESLSYNEQFF. Based on the CDR3 plus reference TRBV5-1 and TRBJ2-1, the full variable domain is KAGVTQTPRYLIKTRGQQVTLSCSPISGHRSVSWYQQTPGQGLQFLFEYFSETQRNKGNFPGRFSGRQFSNSRSEMNVSTLELGDSALYLCASRYESLSYNEQFFGPGTRLTVL.

The table lists this clonotype with a few counts. This chain connects TRBV14 to TRBJ1-1; D gene ambiguous. In germline, CDR1 is SGHDN, CDR2 FVKESK. The length of the CDR3 is 14 residues. V lost 4 bases and J 2 bases, leaving 11 bases between the germline ends. CDR3 loop: CASSPNWVNTEAFF. The CDR3 nucleotides read TGTGCCAGCAGCCCAAATTGGGTTAACACTGAAGCTTTCTTT.

The rearrangement joins TRBV7-9 to TRBJ2-5; D is possibly TRBD1 (6 bases). V lost 3 bases to trimming and J lost 2 bases, with 10 bases between them. The CDR3 loop spans 14 amino acids. In germline, CDR1 is SEHNR, CDR2 FQNEAQ (reference sequence). The CDR3 DNA sequence: TGTGCCAGCAGCTTCCGACAGGTTCAAGAGACCCAGTACTTC. Residues: CASSFRQVQETQYF.

This clonotype was seen repeatedly, ten times or more. The CDR3 DNA is TGTGCCAGCAGCTTTACGAACACTGAAGCTTTCTTT. Translating gives CASSFTNTEAFF. The V call is TRBV11-2, the J call TRBJ1-1; no clear D. CDR1 is SGHAT, CDR2 FQNNGV, per germline. CDR3 size: 12 residues. Deletions cut 3 bases from V and 1 base from J, with 3 bases between. The entire variable domain, with the rest obtained from reference TRBV11-2 and TRBJ1-1, is as follows: EAGVAQSPRYKIIEKRQSVAFWCNPISGHATLYWYQQILGQGPKLLIQFQNNGVVDDSQLPKDRFSAERLKGVDSTLKIQPAKLEDSAVYLCASSFTNTEAFFGQGTRLTVV.

The rearrangement uses TRBV7-2 and TRBJ2-7; 9 bases match TRBD1. The junction had 10 bases not matched to a gene; V was cut back by 5 bases and J by 5 bases. Per the germline V gene, CDR1 is SGHTA and CDR2 is FQGNSA. This CDR3 has 15 amino acids. CDR3 in amino acids: CASSLDRDRVNEQYF. In DNA form, the CDR3 reads TGTGCCAGCAGCCTCGACCGGGACAGGGTAAACGAGCAGTACTTC.

This clonotype appeared a few times. The chain carries TRBV4-1 and TRBJ2-1; no clear D gene. Germline CDR1 reads MGHRA; CDR2 reads YSYEKL. V was shortened by 5 bases and J by 0 bases, with 14 bases between the two germline ends. This CDR3 comprises 16 residues. The CDR3 protein is CASSAKILSSYNEQFF. For the CDR3, the DNA is TGCGCCAGCAGCGCCAAAATATTAAGCTCCTACAATGAGCAGTTCTTC.

This clonotype was seen at least ten times. The chain carries TRBV2 and TRBJ2-3; 9 bases align to TRBD2. The CDR3 totals 16 residues. Germline V gene lookup returns CDR1 SNHLY and CDR2 FYNNEI. V shed 2 bases and J 0 bases; nucleotides not matched to a gene: 3. The CDR3 DNA reads as TGTGCCAGCAGTGAAATGGGGACTAGCAGCACAGATACGCAGTATTTT. As protein: CASSEMGTSSTDTQYF.

This clonotype has at least ten counts. CDR3 amino acids: CASSLGTGDEQFF. CDR3 in DNA: TGTGCCAGCAGCTTAGGGACAGGGGACGAGCAGTTCTTC. The chain employs TRBV7-2 and TRBJ2-1, with 9 nucleotides matching TRBD1. This CDR3 has 13 residues. J gave up 10 bases and V 1 base, and 2 bases lay outside the gene matches. CDR1 is SGHTA, CDR2 FQGNSA, per germline. The whole variable domain, filled in from reference TRBV7-2 and TRBJ2-1, reads GAGVSQSPSNKVTEKGKDVELRCDPISGHTALYWYRQSLGQGLEFLIYFQGNSAPDKSGLPSDRFSAERTGGSVSTLTIQRTQQEDSAVYLCASSLGTGDEQFFGPGTRLTVL.

Only a few counts were recorded for this clonotype. The chain joins TRBV6-8 to TRBJ1-6; D is ambiguous. The germline V gene has CDR1 MNHGY and CDR2 SAAAGT. The CDR3 covers 12 residues. The V end was cut by 2 bases, the J end by 13 bases, with 9 bases between. DNA of the CDR3: TGTGCCAGCAGTTACCTTGGGTCCCCCCTCCACTTT. It yields the protein CASSYLGSPLHF.

This clonotype was counted at least ten times. This chain joins TRBV11-2 and TRBJ2-3, with TRBD2 as a possible D gene (5 bases). Looked up from germline, CDR1 is SGHAT and CDR2 is FQNNGV. The CDR3 contains 14 residues. V lost 6 bases and J 6 bases, leaving 16 bases between the germline ends. The CDR3 loop reads CASRHSSRVDTQYF. The CDR3 DNA sequence: TGTGCCAGCAGGCACAGTTCGCGGGTGGATACGCAGTATTTT.

This clonotype was picked up many times. The chain joins TRBV12-3 or TRBV12-4 to TRBJ1-2, with D maybe TRBD1 (5 bases). Deletions cut 2 bases from V and 6 bases from J, with 10 bases between. The CDR3 sequence is 13 residues long. Written as DNA, the CDR3 is TGTGCCAGCAGTTTACGGGGGTTGGATGGCTACACCTTC. It specifies CASSLRGLDGYTF.

This clonotype was counted ten times or more. J is TRBJ2-5 and V is TRBV20-1; 10 bases align to TRBD2. Germline V gene lookup returns CDR1 DFQATT and CDR2 SNEGSKA (reference sequence). The CDR3 covers 19 residues. The V gene end was trimmed by 3 bases and the J gene end by 0 bases; junction bases not matched to a gene: 16. Here the CDR3 reads CSARATSGSGGPNQETQYF. In DNA, the CDR3 is TGCAGTGCTAGGGCGACTAGCGGGTCAGGAGGGCCTAACCAAGAGACCCAGTACTTC.

Ten or more counts support this clonotype. V usage is TRBV12-3 or TRBV12-4 and J usage is TRBJ1-1; 10 positions match TRBD1. The CDR3 sequence is 17 residues long. V lost 7 bases, J lost 4 bases, and 15 bases stayed unmatched. CDR3 sequence (DNA): TGTGCCAGCATCACCGGGACAGGGGCTTACCGGACCACTGAAGCTTTCTTT. As protein: CASITGTGAYRTTEAFF.